The rows below give T cell receptor beta chains drawn from one sample of a study of blood T cell repertoires in COVID-19. The data were produced by immunoSEQ multiplex PCR, yet TCRdb's version contains in-frame clones alone and is incomplete. The repertoire holds around 480,000 clones, with about nine tenths as singletons. The sequenced material came from PBMCs or T cells enriched from blood (not recorded which). These TCRs come from a woman between 18 and 30 years old who had recovered from COVID-19. Each CDR3 is given with its conserved first and last residue.

j_gene,v_gene,CDR3aa
TRBJ2-7,TRBV30,CACHLGLAGGYYEQYF
TRBJ1-5,TRBV27,CASSLGGSNQPQHF
TRBJ1-1,TRBV9,CASSVVGGDTEAFF
TRBJ2-3,TRBV9,CASSVGGIDSGKQYF
TRBJ1-6,TRBV30,CAWSRGSGEDSPLHF
TRBJ2-1,TRBV10-3,CAISERQGANNEQFF
TRBJ1-1,TRBV7-2,CASSTRGRTEAFF
TRBJ2-2,TRBV9,CASSVQGSGELFF
TRBJ2-1,TRBV19,CASKDTGPSYNEQFF
TRBJ1-1,TRBV30,CAWRMDSYTEAFF
TRBJ2-1,TRBV5-1,CASSLVTGGEQFF
TRBJ2-7,TRBV2,CASRLDRDEQYF
TRBJ2-7,TRBV6-5,CATKEGINSYEQYF
TRBJ2-1,TRBV6-5,CASSAGLAGINEQFF
TRBJ1-2,TRBV30,CAWQLDYGYTF
TRBJ2-3,TRBV7-9,CASSSAPAVPTDTQYF
TRBJ1-1,TRBV11-2,CASSLEIIGVIEAFF
TRBJ1-1,TRBV2,CASSYQGMNTEAFF
TRBJ2-7,TRBV21-1,CASSKLEDRNYEQYF
TRBJ1-2,TRBV18,CASSLTAGGGTVLTF